Given below is one T cell receptor beta chain in context. The antigen this receptor binds is unknown. No base quality information exists; no much larger clone differs at one position. TCRbeta CDR3 regions were amplified from genomic DNA by means of the immunoSEQ Assay, a bias-controlled multiplex PCR. The authors' pipeline ran thus. Within the assay, amplification of reference gene primers was used to estimate how many nucleated cells each sample contained. Sequence reads were collapsed and filtered to measure the absolute abundance of every unique TCRbeta CDR3 rearrangement. Productive Simpson clonality was computed per sample as the square root of Simpson's diversity index over productive rearrangements. TCRdb provides this immuneACCESS table in a form limited to in-frame rearrangements. Some clones are lacking; in checked studies, under half of them reflect an unresolved V gene, and why the rest are absent is not known. The V and J calls and clone size were taken over from that table, and D and trimming were inferred from the DNA. Within this sample are some 270,000 clones, with approximately 89% of them counted one time only. The ten biggest clones cover 2.5% to 3.5% of the sample.

Deletion took 6 bases off V and 3 bases off J, with a span of 14 bases between the germline ends. From the cysteine through the phenylalanine, the CDR3 covers 14 amino acids. The kept DNA is CDR3 alone, 42 bases in frame from the first base. The germline V gene encodes CDR1 SNHLY and CDR2 FYNNEI. In the prospective study, participants were roughly 18 to 95 years old, resided in fewer than 25 geographic areas of the United States, and were enrolled through a virtual design. In the prospective study, participants were assigned to cohorts based on the clinical history participants reported in a screening survey and a study questionnaire. Exposed participants were defined as having been in contact with someone with a PCR-confirmed or clinician-diagnosed COVID-19 case within 2 weeks of study entry. Each participant in the prospective study had whole blood, serum and a nasopharyngeal or oropharyngeal swab collected by mobile phlebotomists. Over a roughly two-month period, participants in the prospective study had the option of providing additional blood draws and questionnaires. Before DNA extraction, prospective study blood samples were shipped either frozen or at room temperature.

The data were taken from a study of blood T cell repertoires in COVID-19 (dated by TCRdb to about 2020). Regarding the complete study: Collaborator samples came from the United States, Italy and Spain and covered acute and convalescent phases of COVID-19. The prospective study material was composed of cDNA or gDNA derived from T cells, B-cell-depleted T cells, or PBMCs. Samples came from the ongoing ImmuneRACE study (first 160 participants) plus 1,254 subjects from 6 global collaborators. Deeply sampled blood TCRbeta repertoires from subjects exposed to, actively infected with, or recovered from COVID-19 were included in the dataset. Where HLA class I and class II types were available, the types were taken from metadata supplied by the sample provider, not from assay-based typing. A de-identified subject ID, COVID-19 status, age in years and sex were almost always included in the sample metadata. The repertoires were released in a freely available public database meant as a resource for research on the immune response to SARS-CoV-2. The paper's findings and limits, for the study overall: The quantity of clinical and demographic metadata differed by source and by participant and was supplied without curation.

The rearranged segments are TRBV2 and TRBJ1-2; TRBD1 is a weak D gene call, 6 bases matching. This TCR was recovered from a woman in her thirties or forties who had been exposed to COVID-19. The source material was PBMCs or T cells enriched from blood (not recorded which). In nucleotide form, the sequence is TGTGCCAGCAGATGGGGGCCGGCTGACTATGGCTACACCTTC. The resulting protein is CASRWGPADYGYTF.